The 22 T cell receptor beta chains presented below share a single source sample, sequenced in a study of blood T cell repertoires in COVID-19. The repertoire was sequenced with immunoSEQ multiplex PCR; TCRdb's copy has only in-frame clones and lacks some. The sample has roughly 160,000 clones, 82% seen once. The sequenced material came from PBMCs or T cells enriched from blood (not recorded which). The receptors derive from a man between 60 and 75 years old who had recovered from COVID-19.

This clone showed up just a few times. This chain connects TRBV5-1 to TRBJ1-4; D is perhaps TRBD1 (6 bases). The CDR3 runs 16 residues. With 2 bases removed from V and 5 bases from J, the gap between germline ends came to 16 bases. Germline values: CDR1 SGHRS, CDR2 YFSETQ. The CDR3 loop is CASSFRPGQANEKLFF. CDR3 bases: TGCGCCAGCAGCTTCCGCCCGGGACAAGCGAATGAAAAACTGTTTTTT.

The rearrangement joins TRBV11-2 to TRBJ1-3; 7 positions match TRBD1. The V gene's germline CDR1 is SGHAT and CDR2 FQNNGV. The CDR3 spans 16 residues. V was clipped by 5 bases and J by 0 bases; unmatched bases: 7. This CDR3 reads CASSLGTVRSGNTIYF. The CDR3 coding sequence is TGTGCCAGCAGCCTGGGGACAGTCCGCTCTGGAAACACCATATATTTT. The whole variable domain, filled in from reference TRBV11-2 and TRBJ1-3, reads EAGVAQSPRYKIIEKRQSVAFWCNPISGHATLYWYQQILGQGPKLLIQFQNNGVVDDSQLPKDRFSAERLKGVDSTLKIQPAKLEDSAVYLCASSLGTVRSGNTIYFGEGSWLTVV.

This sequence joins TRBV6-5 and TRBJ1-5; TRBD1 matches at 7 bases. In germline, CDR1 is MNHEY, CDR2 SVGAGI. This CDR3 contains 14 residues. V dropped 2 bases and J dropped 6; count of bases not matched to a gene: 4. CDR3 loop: CASSYGAGGQPQHF. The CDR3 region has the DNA TGTGCCAGCAGTTACGGAGCAGGGGGTCAGCCCCAGCATTTT.

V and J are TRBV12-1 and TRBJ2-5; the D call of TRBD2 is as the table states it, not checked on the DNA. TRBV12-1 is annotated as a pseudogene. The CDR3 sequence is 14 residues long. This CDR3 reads CASSLGLASETQYF. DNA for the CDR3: TGTGCCAGCAGCTTGGGACTCGCCTCGGAGACCCAGTACTTC.

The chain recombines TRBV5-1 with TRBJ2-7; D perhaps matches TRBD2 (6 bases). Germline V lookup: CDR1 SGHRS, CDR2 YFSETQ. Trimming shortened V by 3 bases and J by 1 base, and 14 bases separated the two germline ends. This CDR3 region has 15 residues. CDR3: CASSWTTGPSYEQYF. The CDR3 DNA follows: TGCGCCAGCAGCTGGACTACCGGGCCATCCTACGAGCAGTACTTC.

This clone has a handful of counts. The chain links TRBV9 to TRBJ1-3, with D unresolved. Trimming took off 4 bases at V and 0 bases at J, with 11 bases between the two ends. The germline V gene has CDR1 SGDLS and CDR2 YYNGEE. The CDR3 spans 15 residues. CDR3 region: CASSPMGLSGNTIYF. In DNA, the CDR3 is TGTGCCAGCAGCCCGATGGGCCTCTCTGGAAACACCATATATTTT.

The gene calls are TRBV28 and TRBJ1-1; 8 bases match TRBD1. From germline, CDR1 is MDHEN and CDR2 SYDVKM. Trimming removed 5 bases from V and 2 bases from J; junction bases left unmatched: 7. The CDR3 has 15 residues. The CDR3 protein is CASSTPDRANTEAFF. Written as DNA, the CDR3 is TGTGCCAGCAGTACCCCGGACAGGGCTAACACTGAAGCTTTCTTT. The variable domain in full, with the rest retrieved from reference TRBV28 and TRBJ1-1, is DVKVTQSSRYLVKRTGEKVFLECVQDMDHENMFWYRQDPGLGLRLIYFSYDVKMKEKGDIPEGYSVSREKKERFSLILESASTNQTSMYLCASSTPDRANTEAFFGQGTRLTVV.

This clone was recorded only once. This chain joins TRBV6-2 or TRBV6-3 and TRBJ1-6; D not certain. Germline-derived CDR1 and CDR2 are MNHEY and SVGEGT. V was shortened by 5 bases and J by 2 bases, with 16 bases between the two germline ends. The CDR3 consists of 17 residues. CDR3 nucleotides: TGTGCCAGCAGTCCCGCCCAGCGAACGCCCTATAATTCACCCCTCCACTTT. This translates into CASSPAQRTPYNSPLHF.

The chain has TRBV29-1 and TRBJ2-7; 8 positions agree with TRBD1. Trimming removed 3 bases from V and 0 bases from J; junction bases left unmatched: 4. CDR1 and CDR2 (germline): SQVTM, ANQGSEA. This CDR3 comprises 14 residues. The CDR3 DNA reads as TGCAGCGTTGATTCCGGGACAGGCTCCTACGAGCAGTACTTC. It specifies CSVDSGTGSYEQYF.

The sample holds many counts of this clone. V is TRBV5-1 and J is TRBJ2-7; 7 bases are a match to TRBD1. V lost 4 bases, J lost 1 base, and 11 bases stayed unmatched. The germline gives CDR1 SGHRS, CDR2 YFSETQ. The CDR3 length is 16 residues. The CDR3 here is CASSPPPGTESYEQYF. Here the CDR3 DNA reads TGCGCCAGCAGCCCTCCCCCCGGGACAGAATCCTACGAGCAGTACTTC.

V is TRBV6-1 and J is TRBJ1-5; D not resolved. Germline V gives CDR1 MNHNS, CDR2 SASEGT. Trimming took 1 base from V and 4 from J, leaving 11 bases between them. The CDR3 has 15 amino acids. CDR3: CASSEGGEGNQPQHF. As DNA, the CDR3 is TGTGCCAGCAGTGAAGGGGGTGAGGGAAATCAGCCCCAGCATTTT.

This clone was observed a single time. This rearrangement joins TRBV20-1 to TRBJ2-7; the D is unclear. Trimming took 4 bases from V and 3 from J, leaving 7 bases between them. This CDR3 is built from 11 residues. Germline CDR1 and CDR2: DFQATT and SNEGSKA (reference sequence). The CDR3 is CSATADYEQYF. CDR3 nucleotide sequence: TGCAGTGCTACTGCGGACTACGAGCAGTACTTC.

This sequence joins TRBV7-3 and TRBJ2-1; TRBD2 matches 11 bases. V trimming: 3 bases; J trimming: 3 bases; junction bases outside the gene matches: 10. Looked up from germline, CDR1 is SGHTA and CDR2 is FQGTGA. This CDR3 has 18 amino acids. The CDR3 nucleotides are TGTGCCAGCAGCTTGGGACTAGCGGAACCCCCCTTCTACAATGAGCAGTTCTTC. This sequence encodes CASSLGLAEPPFYNEQFF.

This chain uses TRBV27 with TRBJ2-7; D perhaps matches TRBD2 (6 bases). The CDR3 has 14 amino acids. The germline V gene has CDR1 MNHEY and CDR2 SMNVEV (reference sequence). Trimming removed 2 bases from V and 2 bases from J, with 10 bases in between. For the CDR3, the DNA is TGTGCCAGCAGTTTAGGCGGGGACCCCTACGAGCAGTACTTC. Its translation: CASSLGGDPYEQYF.

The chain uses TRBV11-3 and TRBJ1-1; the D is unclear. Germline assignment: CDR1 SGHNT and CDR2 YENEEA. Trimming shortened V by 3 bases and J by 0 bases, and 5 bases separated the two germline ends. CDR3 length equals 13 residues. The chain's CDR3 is CASSFSMNTEAFF. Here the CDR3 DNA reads TGTGCCAGCAGCTTTTCCATGAACACTGAAGCTTTCTTT. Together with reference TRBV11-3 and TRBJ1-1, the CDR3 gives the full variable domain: EAGVVQSPRYKIIEKKQPVAFWCNPISGHNTLYWYLQNLGQGPELLIRYENEEAVDDSQLPKDRFSAERLKGVDSTLKIQPAELGDSAVYLCASSFSMNTEAFFGQGTRLTVV.

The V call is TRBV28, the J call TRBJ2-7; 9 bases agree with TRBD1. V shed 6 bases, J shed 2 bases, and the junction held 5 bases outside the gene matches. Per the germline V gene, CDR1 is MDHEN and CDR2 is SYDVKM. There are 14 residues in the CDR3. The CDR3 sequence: CASSLRQGAYEQYF. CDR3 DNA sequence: TGTGCCAGCAGCTTACGACAGGGGGCCTACGAGCAGTACTTC.

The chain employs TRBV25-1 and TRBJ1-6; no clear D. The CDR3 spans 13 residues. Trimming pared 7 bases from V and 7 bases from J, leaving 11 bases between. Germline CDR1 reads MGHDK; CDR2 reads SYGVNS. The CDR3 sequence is CASTGLENSPLHF. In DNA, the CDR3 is TGTGCCAGCACCGGCCTAGAAAATTCACCCCTCCACTTT.

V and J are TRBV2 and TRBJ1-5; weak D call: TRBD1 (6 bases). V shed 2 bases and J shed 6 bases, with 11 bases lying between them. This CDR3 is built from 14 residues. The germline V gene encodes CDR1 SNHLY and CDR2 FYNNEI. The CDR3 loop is CASSESRGGQPQHF. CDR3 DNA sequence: TGTGCCAGCAGTGAATCCAGGGGTGGTCAGCCCCAGCATTTT.

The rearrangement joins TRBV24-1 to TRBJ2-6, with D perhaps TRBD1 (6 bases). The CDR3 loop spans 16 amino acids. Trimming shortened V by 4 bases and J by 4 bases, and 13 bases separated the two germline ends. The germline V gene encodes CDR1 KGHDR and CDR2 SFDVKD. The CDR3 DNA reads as TGTGCCACCAGTGAACAGGGTTTATCCGGGGCCAACGTCCTGACTTTC. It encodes CATSEQGLSGANVLTF.

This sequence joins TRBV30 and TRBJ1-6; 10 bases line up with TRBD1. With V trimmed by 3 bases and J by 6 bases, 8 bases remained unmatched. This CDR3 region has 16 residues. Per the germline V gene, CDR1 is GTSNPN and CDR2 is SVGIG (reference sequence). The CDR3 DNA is TGTGCCTGGAGGGACAGGGGGACCGTCCCTAATTCACCCCTCCACTTT. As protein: CAWRDRGTVPNSPLHF.

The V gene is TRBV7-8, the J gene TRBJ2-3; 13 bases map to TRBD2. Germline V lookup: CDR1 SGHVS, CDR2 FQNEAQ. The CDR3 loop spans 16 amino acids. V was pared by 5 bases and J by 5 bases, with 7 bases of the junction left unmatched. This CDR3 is CASSPRTSGGKDTQYF. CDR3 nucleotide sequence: TGTGCCAGCAGCCCTAGGACTAGCGGGGGCAAAGATACGCAGTATTTT.

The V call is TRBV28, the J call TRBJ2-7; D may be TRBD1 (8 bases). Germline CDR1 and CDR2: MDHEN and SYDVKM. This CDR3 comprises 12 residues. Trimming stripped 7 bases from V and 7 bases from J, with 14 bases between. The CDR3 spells CASTQQGGEQYF. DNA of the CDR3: TGTGCCAGCACACAACAGGGGGGGGAGCAGTACTTC.